This T cell receptor (beta chain) was identified during a study of blood T cells in healthy people across ages. Alongside a J-beta primer mix, a sample-barcoded 5' primer served in a second PCR lasting about 7 to 12 cycles. Using its own MiXCR run on the 5' RACE reads, TCRdb lists one record per CDR3 protein. The profile shows nearly 800,000 distinct CDR3 sequences, approximately 60% of them singletons. The V gene's germline CDR1 is DFQATT and CDR2 SNEGSKA (reference sequence). Trimming removed 6 bases from V and 3 bases from J; junction bases left unmatched: 7. CDR3 size: 14 residues. Extraction of total RNA produced a minimum of 5 micrograms from each sample.

The sequenced sample consisted of blood. The clonotype was recovered from a middle-aged man in good health. This chain uses TRBV20-1 with TRBJ2-3, with TRBD2 matching over 9 bases. The CDR3 spells CSASSGRVTDTQYF. The DNA for the CDR3 is TGCAGTGCGAGTAGCGGGAGAGTAACAGATACGCAGTATTTT.